This entry lists 8 T cell receptor delta chains sequenced from one sample in a study of gamma-delta T cells after stem cell transplantation. TCRdb re-identified clones in the RT-PCR reads via CATT. The sample lists under 5,500 delta-chain clones, approximately 9.9% occurring once. The sequencing input was gamma-delta T cells. Source of these receptors: a human donor. It is not recorded whose cells these are; they may come from a transplant donor.

CDR3 DNA sequence: TGTGCTCTTGGGGAAGCCACGAAGGCCTTCCTACTTGGGGTGTACTGGGGGAGGCCGTACACCGATAAACTCATCTTT. The encoded protein is CALGEATKAFLLGVYWGRPYTDKLIF. The chain carries TRDV1 and TRDJ1, with D perhaps being TRDD2 or TRDD3 (9 bases each). This CDR3 contains 26 residues. Germline loops: CDR1 TSWWSYY, CDR2 QGS. Trimming left V 2 bases short and J 0 bases short, with 43 bases between.

V and J are TRAV29/DV5 and TRDJ2; D gene unclear. Germline assignment: CDR1 NSMFDY and CDR2 ISSIKDK. The CDR3 length is 16 residues. Trimming took off 2 bases at V and 1 base at J, with 15 bases between the two ends. The CDR3 region has the DNA TGTGCAGCAAGTGTGGGTCTTGACCTTTTGACAGCACAACTCTTCTTT. Protein product: CAASVGLDLLTAQLFF. The entire variable domain, with the rest obtained from reference TRAV29/DV5 and TRDJ2, is as follows: DQQVKQNSPSLSVQEGRISILNCDYTNSMFDYFLWYKKYPAEGPTFLISISSIKDKNEDGRFTVFLNKSAKHLSLHIVPSQPGDSAVYFCAASVGLDLLTAQLFFGKGTQLIVEP.

The rearrangement links TRDV3 to TRDJ1, with 11 bases identical to TRDD3. After removal of 4 bases from V and 3 bases from J, the junction contained 19 bases not matched to a gene. Germline V gives CDR1 TVYSNPD, CDR2 GDNSRS (reference sequence). The CDR3 extends over 18 amino acids. CDR3 nucleotide sequence: TGTGCCTCCCTACTGGGGGATAAGCCACCCCCGGAGTCCGATAAACTCATCTTT. Protein product: CASLLGDKPPPESDKLIF.

The rearrangement uses TRDV2 and TRDJ1; 11 bases map to TRDD3. This CDR3 is built from 16 residues. The V and J ends lost 2 bases and 3 bases, in that order; junction bases with no gene match: 7. Per the germline V gene, CDR1 is GEAIGNYY and CDR2 is EKD. CDR3: CACDNLGDTVPDKLIF. CDR3 sequence (DNA): TGTGCCTGTGACAACCTGGGGGATACTGTGCCCGATAAACTCATCTTT.

This rearrangement joins TRDV2 to TRDJ2; D may be TRDD3 (6 bases). CDR1 and CDR2 (germline): GEAIGNYY, EKD. The CDR3 sequence is 19 residues long. The germline V and J ends were trimmed by 0 bases and 0 bases, with 19 bases remaining between them. The CDR3 sequence: CACDTVGGPATSLTAQLFF. The CDR3 DNA is TGTGCCTGTGACACCGTTGGGGGCCCAGCCACCTCTTTGACAGCACAACTCTTCTTT.

In this sample, this clone turned up a few times. CDR3 protein: CALGPPSYDPSLRGGLIF. CDR3 coding DNA: TGTGCTCTTGGCCCTCCTTCCTACGACCCCAGTTTGCGAGGAGGGCTCATCTTT. The rearrangement links TRDV1 to TRDJ1; 9 bases align to TRDD2. Germline V gives CDR1 TSWWSYY, CDR2 QGS. The CDR3 has 18 amino acids. J gave up 11 bases and V 6 bases, and 25 bases lay outside the gene matches.

This clone was counted only a few times. The chain recombines TRDV2 with TRDJ1, with 12 bases identical to TRDD3. Trimming took 5 bases from V and 2 from J; bases not matched to a gene: 17. This CDR3 spans 19 amino acids. Germline CDR1 reads GEAIGNYY; CDR2 reads EKD. The CDR3: CACGGLPLTGGYKTDKLIF. The CDR3 bases are TGTGCCTGTGGCGGCCTTCCCCTTACTGGGGGATACAAGACCGATAAACTCATCTTT.

CDR3: CACDPVSDGPPADKLIF. The CDR3 DNA reads as TGTGCCTGTGACCCAGTATCGGATGGGCCCCCGGCCGATAAACTCATCTTT. The rearrangement links TRDV2 to TRDJ1; D not resolved. V was cut by 3 bases and J by 3 bases, with 22 bases left in between. Germline CDR1 reads GEAIGNYY; CDR2 reads EKD. The CDR3 length is 17 residues.